Following are 20 T cell receptor beta chains from one sample sequenced in a study of blood T cell repertoires in COVID-19. The data were produced by immunoSEQ multiplex PCR, yet TCRdb's version contains in-frame clones alone and is incomplete. This sample has some 370,000 clones; 89% occur once, and the top ten carry 0.95% to 1.5%. Input material: peripheral blood. These receptors were obtained from a man aged 35 to 55 with acute or convalescent COVID-19.

The rearrangement joins TRBV6-2 or TRBV6-3 to TRBJ2-7; 12 nucleotides line up with TRBD2. The CDR3 length is 14 residues. The junction had 4 bases not matched to a gene; V was cut back by 4 bases and J by 6 bases. Germline V gene lookup returns CDR1 MNHEY and CDR2 SVGEGT. The CDR3 sequence is CASSSWGLAGEQYF. Here the CDR3 DNA reads TGTGCCAGCAGTTCCTGGGGACTAGCGGGCGAGCAGTACTTC.

This sequence joins TRBV7-8 and TRBJ1-1; D not certain. This CDR3 is built from 16 residues. V lost 5 bases and J lost 0, with 16 bases in between. Looked up from germline, CDR1 is SGHVS and CDR2 is FQNEAQ. The DNA for the CDR3 is TGTGCCAGCAGCCCACGGACCGCGGGGATGAACACTGAAGCTTTCTTT. As protein: CASSPRTAGMNTEAFF.

Only one count was recorded for this clone. V usage is TRBV3-1 (or the pseudogene TRBV3-2) and J usage is TRBJ1-1; D not certain. The germline V and J ends were trimmed by 3 bases and 8 bases, with 13 bases remaining between them. CDR1 and CDR2 from the germline V gene are LGHDT and YNNKEL (reference sequence). The CDR3 runs 13 residues. The CDR3 bases are TGTGCCAGCAGCCAGGGCCGTGGGAGCGAAGCTTTCTTT. Protein: CASSQGRGSEAFF.

On this clone itself: One junction end does not reproduce the germline sequence, and a read error may be involved. V usage is TRBV7-2 and J usage is TRBJ1-1; 8 bases agree with TRBD1. The V gene's germline CDR1 is SGHTA and CDR2 FQGNSA. The CDR3 covers 16 residues. CDR3 sequence reads: CASSYQGWTGNSEAFF. The CDR3 bases are TGTGCCAGCAGCTATCAAGGATGGACAGGGAACTCTGAAGCTTTCTTT.

This rearrangement joins TRBV6-5 to TRBJ2-5; 8 nucleotides align to TRBD2. The CDR3 contains 15 residues. The V gene end was trimmed by 4 bases and the J gene end by 2 bases; junction bases not matched to a gene: 6. CDR1 and CDR2 (germline): MNHEY, SVGAGI. The DNA for the CDR3 is TGTGCCAGCAGTTCTCCCTTAGCGGGACAAGAGACCCAGTACTTC. Protein product: CASSSPLAGQETQYF.

This clone was seen a single time. The rearrangement uses TRBV7-3 and TRBJ1-1; 8 positions agree with TRBD1. The CDR3 is 14 amino acids. In germline, CDR1 is SGHTA, CDR2 FQGTGA. The junction had 3 bases not matched to a gene; V was cut back by 5 bases and J by 1 base. The CDR3: CASSRGTGNTEAFF. For the CDR3, the DNA is TGTGCCAGCAGCAGAGGGACAGGGAACACTGAAGCTTTCTTT.

The genes are TRBV7-2 and TRBJ1-3; no firm D call. Trimming took 3 bases from V and 1 from J, leaving 10 bases between them. Germline V gives CDR1 SGHTA, CDR2 FQGNSA. The CDR3 has 15 residues. This CDR3 reads CASSLVGISGNTIYF. CDR3 nucleotides: TGTGCCAGCAGCTTGGTCGGGATTTCTGGAAACACCATATATTTT.

The chain couples TRBV5-4 to TRBJ2-7; perhaps TRBD1 as D (5 bases). The V end was cut by 4 bases, the J end by 3 bases, with 14 bases between. This CDR3 is 14 amino acids long. Germline CDR1 reads SGHNT; CDR2 reads YYREEE (reference sequence). This chain's CDR3 is CASSTARQHYEQYF. Written as DNA, the CDR3 is TGTGCCAGCAGCACCGCGAGACAGCACTACGAGCAGTACTTC. Full variable domain (outside the CDR3, taken from reference TRBV5-4 and TRBJ2-7): ETGVTQSPTHLIKTRGQQVTLRCSSQSGHNTVSWYQQALGQGPQFIFQYYREEENGRGNFPPRFSGLQFPNYSSELNVNALELDDSALYLCASSTARQHYEQYFGPGTRLTVT.

The chain joins TRBV28 to TRBJ2-1, with TRBD2 as a possible D gene (5 bases). The CDR3 is 16 amino acids. Trimming left V 1 base short and J 2 bases short, with 12 bases between. CDR1 and CDR2 (germline): MDHEN, SYDVKM. DNA of the CDR3: TGTGCCAGCAGTTTATCGCGGGCAGCCCCCTACAATGAGCAGTTCTTC. Its translation is CASSLSRAAPYNEQFF.

The chain recombines TRBV25-1 with TRBJ2-5; D might be TRBD2 (5 bases). Trimming removed 4 bases from V and 5 bases from J, with 14 bases in between. The CDR3 contains 14 residues. CDR1 and CDR2 from the germline V gene are MGHDK and SYGVNS. In nucleotides, the CDR3 is TGTGCCAGCAGTGTACGGGCCTCGGGGGAGACCCAGTACTTC. Its protein product is CASSVRASGETQYF.

The V gene is TRBV4-2, the J gene TRBJ2-1, with a weak D call TRBD2 (6 bases). Germline CDR1 is LGHNA and CDR2 is YNFKEQ. The CDR3 extends over 16 amino acids. Trimming cost V 0 bases and J 3 bases, with 12 bases left between them. CDR3 bases: TGTGCCAGCAGCCAAGAACTAGCCGACAGCTACAATGAGCAGTTCTTC. This sequence encodes CASSQELADSYNEQFF.

The chain is built from TRBV19 and TRBJ2-7, with 15 bases that match TRBD2. CDR1 LNHDA and CDR2 SQIVND come from the germline V gene (reference sequence). The CDR3 runs 14 residues. The ends lost 7 bases at V and 6 bases at J; junction bases unmatched: 4. In DNA form, the CDR3 reads TGTGCCAGTAAAACGGGACTAGCGGGAGGCGAGCAGTACTTC. This translates into CASKTGLAGGEQYF.

J is TRBJ1-1 and V is TRBV19; D call uncertain. The V end was cut by 8 bases, the J end by 3 bases, with 13 bases between. Germline CDR1 and CDR2: LNHDA and SQIVND (reference sequence). The CDR3 covers 13 residues. CDR3 sequence (DNA): TGTGCCAGTGCGCCGGTTGCGGACACTGAAGCTTTCTTT. The encoded protein is CASAPVADTEAFF.

The gene calls are TRBV24-1 and TRBJ2-1; 8 bases fit TRBD2. The CDR3 has 16 residues. V was pared by 4 bases and J by 7 bases, with 11 bases of the junction left unmatched. Germline CDR1 reads KGHDR; CDR2 reads SFDVKD. The CDR3 loop reads CATSDPPGSGDNEQFF. CDR3 in DNA: TGTGCCACCAGTGACCCGCCGGGTAGCGGGGATAATGAGCAGTTCTTC.

This rearrangement joins TRBV7-9 to TRBJ1-1; 7 bases are a match to TRBD1. V was clipped by 4 bases and J by 0 bases; unmatched bases: 5. The CDR3 consists of 15 residues. CDR1 is SEHNR and CDR2 is FQNEAQ in the germline V gene (reference sequence). CDR3 in DNA: TGTGCCAGCAGCTCAAGCAGGGGGATGAACACTGAAGCTTTCTTT. It encodes CASSSSRGMNTEAFF.

The chain carries TRBV6-5 and TRBJ1-6, with 9 bases aligning to TRBD1. Germline CDR1 MNHEY, CDR2 SVGAGI. The CDR3 runs to 15 residues. The ends lost 5 bases at V and 12 bases at J; junction bases unmatched: 11. CDR3 nucleotides: TGTGCCAGCAGTCTTACAGGGGGCATGTTTCGACCCCTCCACTTT. Its protein is CASSLTGGMFRPLHF.

This chain joins TRBV30 and TRBJ2-3; D gene uncertain. Germline V CDR1 and CDR2: GTSNPN, SVGIG (reference sequence). V was pared by 2 bases and J by 0 bases, with 12 bases between. The CDR3 consists of 15 residues. As DNA, the CDR3 is TGTGCCTGGAGTCGCAGGCGATCTAGCACAGATACGCAGTATTTT. Translating it yields CAWSRRRSSTDTQYF.

The rearrangement uses TRBV15 and TRBJ2-4, with 7 bases lining up with TRBD2. V was pared by 0 bases and J by 1 base, with 15 bases of the junction left unmatched. Germline V lookup: CDR1 LNHNV, CDR2 YYDKDF (reference sequence). The CDR3 is 20 amino acids. The chain's CDR3 is CATSRDTGSGITVAKNIQYF. CDR3 nucleotide sequence: TGTGCCACCAGCAGAGATACGGGCAGCGGGATAACGGTGGCCAAAAACATTCAGTACTTC. Drawing the rest from reference TRBV15 and TRBJ2-4, the complete variable domain is DAMVIQNPRYQVTQFGKPVTLSCSQTLNHNVMYWYQQKSSQAPKLLFHYYDKDFNNEADTPDNFQSRRPNTSFCFLDIRSPGLGDTAMYLCATSRDTGSGITVAKNIQYFGAGTRLSVL.

The rearrangement uses TRBV7-6 and TRBJ2-1; D is perhaps TRBD1 (6 bases). The CDR3 totals 18 residues. Germline-derived CDR1 and CDR2 are SGHVS and FNYEAQ. V gave up 4 bases and J gave up 0 bases, with 19 bases separating them. The DNA for the CDR3 is TGTGCCAGCAGCTCCCCCCGGACAGTGCGAAGCTCCTACAATGAGCAGTTCTTC. Translating it yields CASSSPRTVRSSYNEQFF.

The chain uses TRBV5-6 and TRBJ1-1; D uncertain. V shed 0 bases and J shed 2 bases, with 8 bases lying between them. Germline lookup yields CDR1 SGHDT and CDR2 YYEEEE. This CDR3 has 14 amino acids. CDR3: CASSLVGSNTEAFF. The CDR3 coding sequence is TGTGCCAGCAGCTTGGTAGGGAGCAACACTGAAGCTTTCTTT.